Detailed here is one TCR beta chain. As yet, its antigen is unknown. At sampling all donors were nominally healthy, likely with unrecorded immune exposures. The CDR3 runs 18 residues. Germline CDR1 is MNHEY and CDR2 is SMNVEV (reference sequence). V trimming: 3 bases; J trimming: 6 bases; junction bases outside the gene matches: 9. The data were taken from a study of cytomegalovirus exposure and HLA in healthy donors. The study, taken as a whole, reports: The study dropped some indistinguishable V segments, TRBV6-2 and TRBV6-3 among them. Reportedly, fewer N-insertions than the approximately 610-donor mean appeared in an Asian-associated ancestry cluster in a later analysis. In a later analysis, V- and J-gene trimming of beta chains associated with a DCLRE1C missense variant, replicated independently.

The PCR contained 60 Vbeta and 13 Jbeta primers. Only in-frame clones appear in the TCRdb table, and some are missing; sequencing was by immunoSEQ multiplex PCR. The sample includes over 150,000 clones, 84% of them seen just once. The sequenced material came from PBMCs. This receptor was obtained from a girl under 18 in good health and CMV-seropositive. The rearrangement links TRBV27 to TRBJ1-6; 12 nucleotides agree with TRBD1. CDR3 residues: CASSFIAGQGALNSPLHF. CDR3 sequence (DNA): TGTGCCAGCAGTTTTATTGCGGGACAGGGGGCTCTTAATTCACCCCTCCACTTT.